This T cell receptor beta chain was observed in a study of blood T cell repertoires in COVID-19. Across the whole study: Sources were T cells, B-cell-depleted T cells, or PBMCs; the material itself was cDNA or gDNA.

The CDR3 totals 14 residues. The ends were cut back, 8 bases at V and 5 bases at J, with 15 bases in the middle. From germline, CDR1 is LNHDA and CDR2 SQIVND (reference sequence). In the original processing: Reference gene primer amplification in the assay estimated nucleated cell counts. Sequencing used immunoSEQ multiplex PCR; TCRdb keeps in-frame clones, though not all of them. The V and J calls and clone size come from that table; D and trimming were worked out from the DNA. Of some 130,000 clones listed, approximately 82% are singletons. This clonotype was sampled from a man aged 55 to 69 who had recovered from COVID-19. The sample comprised peripheral blood. This sequence joins TRBV19 and TRBJ1-4; D not resolved. CDR3 DNA: TGTGCCAGTTCGATGGGCAGACGGAATGAAAAACTGTTTTTT. It encodes CASSMGRRNEKLFF.